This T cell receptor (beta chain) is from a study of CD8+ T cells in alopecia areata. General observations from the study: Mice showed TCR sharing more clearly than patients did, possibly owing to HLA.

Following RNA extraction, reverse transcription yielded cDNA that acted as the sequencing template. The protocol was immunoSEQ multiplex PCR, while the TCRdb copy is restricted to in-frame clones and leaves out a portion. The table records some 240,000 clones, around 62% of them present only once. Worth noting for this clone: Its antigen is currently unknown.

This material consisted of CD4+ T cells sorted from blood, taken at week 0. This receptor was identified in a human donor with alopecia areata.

CDR3 sequence (DNA): TGCGCCAGCAGCCATAATAATGAAAAACTGTTTTTT. Amino acids: CASSHNNEKLFF. The gene calls are TRBV4-1 and TRBJ1-4; D unresolved. Germline-derived CDR1 and CDR2 are MGHRA and YSYEKL. The CDR3 contains 12 residues. The V gene lost 3 bases and the J gene lost 4 bases, with 3 bases spanning the gap.